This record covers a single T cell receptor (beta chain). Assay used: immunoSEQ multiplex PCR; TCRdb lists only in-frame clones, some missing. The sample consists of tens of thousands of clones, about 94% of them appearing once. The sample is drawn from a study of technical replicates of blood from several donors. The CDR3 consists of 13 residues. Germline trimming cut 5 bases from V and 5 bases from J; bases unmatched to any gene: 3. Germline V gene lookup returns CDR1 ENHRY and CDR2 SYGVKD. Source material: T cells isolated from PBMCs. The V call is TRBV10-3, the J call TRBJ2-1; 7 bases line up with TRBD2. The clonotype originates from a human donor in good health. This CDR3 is CAISSGLDNEQFF. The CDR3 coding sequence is TGTGCCATCAGTTCCGGACTAGACAATGAGCAGTTCTTC.